These 2 T cell receptor beta chains originate from one sample sequenced in a study of blood T cell repertoires in COVID-19. Libraries were prepared by immunoSEQ multiplex PCR; TCRdb keeps only in-frame clonotypes and omits some of them. The profile shows roughly 340,000 clones, under 95% of them singletons. The source material was peripheral blood. Receptors were obtained from a woman under 30 who had recovered from COVID-19.

This clone was seen only a few times. The gene calls are TRBV7-8 and TRBJ1-2, with TRBD1 identical over 7 bases. V dropped 3 bases and J dropped 8; count of bases not matched to a gene: 9. Germline CDR1 reads SGHVS; CDR2 reads FQNEAQ. The CDR3 length is 14 residues. In nucleotides, the CDR3 is TGTGCCAGCAGCTTTGGGACAGAAATACGCGGCTACACCTTC. As protein: CASSFGTEIRGYTF.

This chain uses TRBV9 with TRBJ2-2, with D tentatively TRBD2 (6 bases). Germline-derived CDR1 and CDR2 are SGDLS and YYNGEE. The V end lost 4 bases, the J end lost 1 base, and 14 bases lay between the germline ends. The CDR3 is made up of 16 amino acids. CDR3 in DNA: TGTGCCAGCAGCCCCACATCGCGGGGGAACACCGGGGAGCTGTTTTTT. Protein sequence: CASSPTSRGNTGELFF.